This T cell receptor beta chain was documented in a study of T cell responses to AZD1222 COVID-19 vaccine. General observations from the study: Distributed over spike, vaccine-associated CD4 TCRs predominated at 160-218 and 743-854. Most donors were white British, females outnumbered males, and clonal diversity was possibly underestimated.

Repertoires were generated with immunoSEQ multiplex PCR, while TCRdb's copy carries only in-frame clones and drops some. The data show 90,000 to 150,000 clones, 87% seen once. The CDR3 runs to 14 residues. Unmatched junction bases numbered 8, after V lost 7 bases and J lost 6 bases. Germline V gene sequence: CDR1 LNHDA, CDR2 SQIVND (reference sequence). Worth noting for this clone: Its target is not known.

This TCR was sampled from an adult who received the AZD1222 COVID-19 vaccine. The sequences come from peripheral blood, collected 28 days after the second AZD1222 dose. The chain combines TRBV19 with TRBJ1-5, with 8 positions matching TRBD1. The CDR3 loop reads CASTDRVDGQPQHF. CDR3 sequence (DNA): TGTGCCAGTACGGACAGGGTGGATGGTCAGCCCCAGCATTTT. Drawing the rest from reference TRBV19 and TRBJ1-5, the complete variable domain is DGGITQSPKYLFRKEGQNVTLSCEQNLNHDAMYWYRQDPGQGLRLIYYSQIVNDFQKGDIAEGYSVSREKKESFPLTVTSAQKNPTAFYLCASTDRVDGQPQHFGDGTRLSIL.